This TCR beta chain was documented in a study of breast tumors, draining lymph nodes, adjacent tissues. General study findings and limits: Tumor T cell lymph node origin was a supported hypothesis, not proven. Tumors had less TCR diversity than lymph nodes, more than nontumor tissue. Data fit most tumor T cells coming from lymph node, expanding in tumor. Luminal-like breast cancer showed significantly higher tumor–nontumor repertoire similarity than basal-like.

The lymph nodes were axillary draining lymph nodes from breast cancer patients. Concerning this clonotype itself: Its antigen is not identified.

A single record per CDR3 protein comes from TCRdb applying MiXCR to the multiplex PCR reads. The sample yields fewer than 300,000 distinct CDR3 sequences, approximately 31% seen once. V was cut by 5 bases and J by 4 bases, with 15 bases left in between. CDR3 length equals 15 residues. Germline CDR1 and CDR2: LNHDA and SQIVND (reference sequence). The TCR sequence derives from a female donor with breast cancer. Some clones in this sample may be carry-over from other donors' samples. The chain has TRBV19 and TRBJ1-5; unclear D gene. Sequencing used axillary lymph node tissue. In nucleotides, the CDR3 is TGTGCCAGTAGTCCCTCCCGGGCCCCAAATCAGCCCCAGCATTTT. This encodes CASSPSRAPNQPQHF.